This note documents a single T cell receptor (beta chain) sequence. Libraries were prepared by immunoSEQ multiplex PCR; TCRdb keeps only in-frame clonotypes and omits some of them. Here the sample spans around 190,000 clones, just under 80% being singletons. These data belong to a study of blood T cell repertoires in COVID-19. Study as a whole: The United States, Italy and Spain provided the acute and convalescent COVID-19 samples. Sources were T cells, B-cell-depleted T cells, or PBMCs; the material itself was cDNA or gDNA.

V gave up 0 bases and J gave up 2 bases, with 11 bases separating them. The V gene's germline CDR1 is KGHSH and CDR2 LQKENI. The CDR3 loop spans 15 amino acids. The clonotype was recovered from a man between 65 and 85 years old with active or convalescent COVID-19. The sequenced sample consisted of peripheral blood. The V gene is TRBV18, the J gene TRBJ2-7; a weak D match, TRBD1 (6 bases). The CDR3 here is CASSPPKTGPYEQYF. The CDR3 DNA sequence: TGTGCCAGCTCACCACCGAAGACAGGCCCCTACGAGCAGTACTTC.